The text below deals with one T cell receptor beta chain. This sample was taken from a study of shared clonotypes between healthy human individuals. Adult Caucasians living in Nashville, Tennessee made up all of the donors. CD4+ cell separation produced CD45RA+ naive and CD45RA-negative memory subsets. Sorted-subset replicate PCRs used 150 to 200 ng of genomic DNA. This amount corresponded to 25,000 to 30,000 T cell genomes. Data came from immunoSEQ multiplex PCR; TCRdb stores just in-frame clones and leaves some out. The sample contains 2.3 million or so clones, more than 80% of which appear only once. The CDR3 runs 13 residues. The junction had 9 bases not matched to a gene; V was cut back by 5 bases and J by 15 bases. Germline V gives CDR1 SGHTA, CDR2 FQGNSA.

The chain has TRBV7-2 and TRBJ2-1; 11 nucleotides align to TRBD2. The source of this sequence is a man between 18 and 35 years old in good health. Some clones in this sample may be carry-over from other donors' samples. Sample: naive CD4+ T cells from PBMCs. Subset indicated: CD45RA+ positively selected. The CDR3 spells CASSLLAGEYGFF. CDR3 DNA sequence: TGTGCCAGCAGCCTACTAGCGGGAGAGTACGGGTTCTTC. Filled out from reference TRBV7-2 and TRBJ2-1, the complete variable domain reads GAGVSQSPSNKVTEKGKDVELRCDPISGHTALYWYRQSLGQGLEFLIYFQGNSAPDKSGLPSDRFSAERTGGSVSTLTIQRTQQEDSAVYLCASSLLAGEYGFFGPGTRLTVL.